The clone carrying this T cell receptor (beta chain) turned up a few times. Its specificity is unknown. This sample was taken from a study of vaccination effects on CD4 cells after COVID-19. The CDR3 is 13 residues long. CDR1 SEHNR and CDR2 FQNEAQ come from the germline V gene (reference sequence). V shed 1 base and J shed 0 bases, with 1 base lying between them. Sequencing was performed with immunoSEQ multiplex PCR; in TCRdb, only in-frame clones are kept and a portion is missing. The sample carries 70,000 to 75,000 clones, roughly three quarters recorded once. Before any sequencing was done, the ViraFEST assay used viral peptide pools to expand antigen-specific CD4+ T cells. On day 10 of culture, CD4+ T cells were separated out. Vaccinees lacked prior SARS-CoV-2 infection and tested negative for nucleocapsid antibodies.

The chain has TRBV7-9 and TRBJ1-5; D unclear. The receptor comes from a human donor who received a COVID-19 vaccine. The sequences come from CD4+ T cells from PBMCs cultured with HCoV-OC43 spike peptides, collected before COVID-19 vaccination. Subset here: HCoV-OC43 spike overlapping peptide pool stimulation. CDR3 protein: CASSLDSNQPQHF. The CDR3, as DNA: TGTGCCAGCAGCTTAGATAGCAATCAGCCCCAGCATTTT.